This TCR beta chain was observed in a study of cytomegalovirus exposure and HLA in healthy donors. CDR3 length: 15 residues. The V gene's germline CDR1 is SGHRS and CDR2 YFSETQ. V gave up 2 bases and J gave up 4 bases; unmatched junction bases: 5. On this clone: Other DNA variants within this sample encode the same CDR3.

The PCR had 60 Vbeta and 13 Jbeta primers. Some clones are missing from TCRdb's copy, which holds only in-frame ones; the method was immunoSEQ multiplex PCR. The table has approximately 140,000 clones, 61% seen once. The TCR comes from a male donor in good health and CMV-seronegative. The V and J genes are TRBV5-1 and TRBJ2-1; 8 nucleotides match TRBD1. The sample comprised PBMCs. CDR3 amino acids: CASSFGQGPYNEQFF. CDR3 sequence (DNA): TGCGCCAGCAGCTTCGGACAGGGACCTTACAATGAGCAGTTCTTC.